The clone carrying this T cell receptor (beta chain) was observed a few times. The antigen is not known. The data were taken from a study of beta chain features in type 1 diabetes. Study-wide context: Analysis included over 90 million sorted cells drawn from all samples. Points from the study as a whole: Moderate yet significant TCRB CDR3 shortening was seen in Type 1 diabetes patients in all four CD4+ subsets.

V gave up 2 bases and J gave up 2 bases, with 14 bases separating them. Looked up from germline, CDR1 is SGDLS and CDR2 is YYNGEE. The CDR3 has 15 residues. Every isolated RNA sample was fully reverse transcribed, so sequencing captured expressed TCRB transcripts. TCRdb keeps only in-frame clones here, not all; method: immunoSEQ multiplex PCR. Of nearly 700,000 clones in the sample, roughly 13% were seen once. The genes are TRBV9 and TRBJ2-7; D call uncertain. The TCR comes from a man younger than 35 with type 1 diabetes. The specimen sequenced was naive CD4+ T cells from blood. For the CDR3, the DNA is TGTGCCAGCAGCGTTGGAGACGAGGACCCCTACGAGCAGTACTTC. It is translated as CASSVGDEDPYEQYF.